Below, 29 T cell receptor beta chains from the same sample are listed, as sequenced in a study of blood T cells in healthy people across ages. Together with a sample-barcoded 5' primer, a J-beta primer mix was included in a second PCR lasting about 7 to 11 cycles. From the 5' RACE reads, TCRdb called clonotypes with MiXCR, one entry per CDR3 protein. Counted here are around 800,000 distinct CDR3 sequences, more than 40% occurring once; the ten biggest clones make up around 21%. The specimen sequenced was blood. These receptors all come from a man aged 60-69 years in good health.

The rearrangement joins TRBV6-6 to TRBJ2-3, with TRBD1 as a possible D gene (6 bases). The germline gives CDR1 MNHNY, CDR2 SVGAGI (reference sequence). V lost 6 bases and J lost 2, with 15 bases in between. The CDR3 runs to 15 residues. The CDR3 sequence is CASSRDRRSTDTQYF. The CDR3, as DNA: TGTGCCAGCAGCCGAGACAGGCGATCCACAGATACGCAGTATTTT.

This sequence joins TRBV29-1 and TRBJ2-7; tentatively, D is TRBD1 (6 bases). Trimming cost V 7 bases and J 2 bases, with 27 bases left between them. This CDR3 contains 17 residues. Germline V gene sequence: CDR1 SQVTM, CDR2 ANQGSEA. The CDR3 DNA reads TGCAGCGCCTCTAAGAATTTCCGGACAGAGCAAGCCTACGAGCAGTACTTC. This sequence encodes CSASKNFRTEQAYEQYF.

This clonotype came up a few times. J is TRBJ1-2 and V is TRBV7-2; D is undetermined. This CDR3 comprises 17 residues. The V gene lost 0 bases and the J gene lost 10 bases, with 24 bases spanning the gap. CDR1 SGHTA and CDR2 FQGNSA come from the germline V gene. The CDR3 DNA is TGTGCCAGCAGCTTAGCAGCGGGAGGGCCCGATAAGTACGACTACACCTTC. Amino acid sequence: CASSLAAGGPDKYDYTF.

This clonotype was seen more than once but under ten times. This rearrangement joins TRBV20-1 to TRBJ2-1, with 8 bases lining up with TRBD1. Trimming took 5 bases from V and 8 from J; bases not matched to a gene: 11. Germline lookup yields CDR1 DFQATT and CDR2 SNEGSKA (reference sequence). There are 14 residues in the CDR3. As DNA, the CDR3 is TGCAGTGCTGCTCGACAGGGGATCAGGGATGAGCAGTTCTTC. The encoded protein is CSAARQGIRDEQFF.

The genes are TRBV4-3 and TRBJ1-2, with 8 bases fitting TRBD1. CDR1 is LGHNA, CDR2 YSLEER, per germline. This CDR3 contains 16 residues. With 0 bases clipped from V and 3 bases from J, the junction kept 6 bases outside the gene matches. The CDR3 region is CASSQDGTGGYYGYTF. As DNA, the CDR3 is TGCGCCAGCAGCCAAGACGGAACAGGGGGGTACTATGGCTACACCTTC.

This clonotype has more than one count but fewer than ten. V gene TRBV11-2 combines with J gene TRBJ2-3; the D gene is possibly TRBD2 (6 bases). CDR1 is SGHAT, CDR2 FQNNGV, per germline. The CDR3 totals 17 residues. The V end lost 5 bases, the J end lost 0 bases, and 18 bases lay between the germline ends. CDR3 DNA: TGTGCCAGCAGCCAAGAAAACCGGGACTTTAGCACAGATACGCAGTATTTT. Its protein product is CASSQENRDFSTDTQYF.

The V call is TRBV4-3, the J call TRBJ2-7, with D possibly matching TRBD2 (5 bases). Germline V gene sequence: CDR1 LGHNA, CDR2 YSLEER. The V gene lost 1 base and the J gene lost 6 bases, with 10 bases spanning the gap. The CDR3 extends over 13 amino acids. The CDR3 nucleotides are TGCGCCAGCAGCCAAGGTGTGGACTTCGAGCAGTACTTC. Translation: CASSQGVDFEQYF.

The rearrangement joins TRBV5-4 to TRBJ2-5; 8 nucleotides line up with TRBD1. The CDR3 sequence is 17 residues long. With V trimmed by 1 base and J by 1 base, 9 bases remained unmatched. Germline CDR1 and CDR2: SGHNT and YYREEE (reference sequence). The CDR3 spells CASSLTQGGPLQETQYF. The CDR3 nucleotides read TGTGCCAGCAGCTTGACACAGGGGGGCCCTCTCCAAGAGACCCAGTACTTC. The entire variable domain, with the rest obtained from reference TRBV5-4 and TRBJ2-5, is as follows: ETGVTQSPTHLIKTRGQQVTLRCSSQSGHNTVSWYQQALGQGPQFIFQYYREEENGRGNFPPRFSGLQFPNYSSELNVNALELDDSALYLCASSLTQGGPLQETQYFGPGTRLLVL.

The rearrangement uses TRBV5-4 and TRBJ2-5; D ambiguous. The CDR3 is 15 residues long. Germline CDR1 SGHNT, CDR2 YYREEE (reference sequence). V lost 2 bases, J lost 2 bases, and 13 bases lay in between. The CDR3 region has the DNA TGTGCCAGCAGCTTTTCGGACGGCTCACAAGAGACCCAGTACTTC. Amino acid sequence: CASSFSDGSQETQYF.

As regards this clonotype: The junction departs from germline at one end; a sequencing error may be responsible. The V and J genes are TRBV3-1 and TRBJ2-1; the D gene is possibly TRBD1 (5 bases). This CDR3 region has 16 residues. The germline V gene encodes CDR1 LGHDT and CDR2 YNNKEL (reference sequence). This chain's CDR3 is CASSQQGLQVLDERFF. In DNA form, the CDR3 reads TGTGCCAGCAGCCAACAGGGCCTACAGGTCTTAGATGAGCGGTTCTTC.

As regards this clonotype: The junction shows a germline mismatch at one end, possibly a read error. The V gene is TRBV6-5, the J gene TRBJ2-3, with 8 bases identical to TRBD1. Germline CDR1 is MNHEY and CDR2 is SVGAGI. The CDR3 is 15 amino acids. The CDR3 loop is CASSRGDRYTATQYF. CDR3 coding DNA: TGTGCCAGCAGTAGGGGGGACAGGTACACAGCTACGCAGTATTTT.

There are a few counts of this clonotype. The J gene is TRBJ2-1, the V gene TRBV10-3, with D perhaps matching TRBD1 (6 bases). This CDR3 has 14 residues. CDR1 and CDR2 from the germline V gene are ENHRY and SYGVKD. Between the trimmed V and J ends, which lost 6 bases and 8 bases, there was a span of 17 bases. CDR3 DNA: TGTGCCATCAGCGACACAGGGCTCGGGGATGAGCAGTTCTTC. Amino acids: CAISDTGLGDEQFF.

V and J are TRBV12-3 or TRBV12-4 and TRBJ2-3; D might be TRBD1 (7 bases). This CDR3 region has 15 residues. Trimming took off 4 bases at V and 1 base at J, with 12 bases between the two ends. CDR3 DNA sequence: TGTGCCAGCAGTTCTAGCAGGGGGGGCACAGATACGCAGTATTTT. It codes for CASSSSRGGTDTQYF.

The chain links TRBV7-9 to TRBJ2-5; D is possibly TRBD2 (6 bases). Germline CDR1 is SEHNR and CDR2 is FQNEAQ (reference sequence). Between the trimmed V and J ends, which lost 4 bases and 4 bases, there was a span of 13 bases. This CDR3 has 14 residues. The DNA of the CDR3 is TGTGCCAGCAGCTCCCTAGCGAACAGAGAGACCCAGTACTTC. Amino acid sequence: CASSSLANRETQYF. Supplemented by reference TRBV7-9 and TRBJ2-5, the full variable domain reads DTGVSQNPRHKITKRGQNVTFRCDPISEHNRLYWYRQTLGQGPEFLTYFQNEAQLEKSRLLSDRFSAERPKGSFSTLEIQRTEQGDSAMYLCASSSLANRETQYFGPGTRLLVL.

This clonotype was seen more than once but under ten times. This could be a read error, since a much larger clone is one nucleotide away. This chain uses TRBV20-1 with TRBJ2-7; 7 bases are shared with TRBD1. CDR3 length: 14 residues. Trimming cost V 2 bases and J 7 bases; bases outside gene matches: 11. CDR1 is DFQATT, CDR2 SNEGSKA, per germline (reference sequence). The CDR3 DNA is TGCAGTGCTAGAACAGGGGCCAAATACAATGAGCAGTACTTC. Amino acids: CSARTGAKYNEQYF.

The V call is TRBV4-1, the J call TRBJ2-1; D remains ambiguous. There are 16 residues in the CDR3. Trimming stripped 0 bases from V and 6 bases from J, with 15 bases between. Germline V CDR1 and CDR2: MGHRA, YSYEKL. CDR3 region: CASSQEYGGVRNEQFF. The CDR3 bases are TGCGCCAGCAGCCAAGAATACGGTGGAGTTCGCAATGAGCAGTTCTTC.

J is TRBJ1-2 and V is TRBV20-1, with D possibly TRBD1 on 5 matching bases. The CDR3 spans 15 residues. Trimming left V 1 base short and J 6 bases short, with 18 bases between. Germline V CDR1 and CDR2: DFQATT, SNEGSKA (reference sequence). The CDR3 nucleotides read TGCAGTGCTAGAGTGTTGGTTGGGGGTCCGAATGGCTACACCTTC. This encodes CSARVLVGGPNGYTF.

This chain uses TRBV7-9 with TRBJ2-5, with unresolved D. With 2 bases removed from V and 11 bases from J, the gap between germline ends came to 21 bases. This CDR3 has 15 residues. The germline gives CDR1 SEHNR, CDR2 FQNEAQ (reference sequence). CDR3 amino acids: CASSLSGRSYNEQYF. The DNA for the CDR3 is TGTGCCAGCAGCTTATCTGGCCGATCCTACAATGAGCAGTACTTC.

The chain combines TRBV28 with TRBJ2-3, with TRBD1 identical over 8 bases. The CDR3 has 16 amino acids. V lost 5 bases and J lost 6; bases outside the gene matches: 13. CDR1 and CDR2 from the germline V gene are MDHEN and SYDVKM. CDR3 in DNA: TGTGCCAGCAGTCCCACCTGGACAGGGTCCTACGATACGCAGTATTTT. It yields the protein CASSPTWTGSYDTQYF.

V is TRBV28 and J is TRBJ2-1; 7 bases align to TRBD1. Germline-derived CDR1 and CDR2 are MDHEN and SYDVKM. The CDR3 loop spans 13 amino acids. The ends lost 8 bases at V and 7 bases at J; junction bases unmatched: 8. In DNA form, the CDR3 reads TGTGCCAGCTGCCGGGACAGAACAAATGAGCAGTTCTTC. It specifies CASCRDRTNEQFF.

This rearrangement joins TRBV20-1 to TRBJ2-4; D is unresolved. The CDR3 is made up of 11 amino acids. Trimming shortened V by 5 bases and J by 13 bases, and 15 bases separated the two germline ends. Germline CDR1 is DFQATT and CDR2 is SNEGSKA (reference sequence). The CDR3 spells CSAGATTEQYF. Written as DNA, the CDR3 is TGCAGTGCTGGCGCTACTACGGAGCAGTACTTC.

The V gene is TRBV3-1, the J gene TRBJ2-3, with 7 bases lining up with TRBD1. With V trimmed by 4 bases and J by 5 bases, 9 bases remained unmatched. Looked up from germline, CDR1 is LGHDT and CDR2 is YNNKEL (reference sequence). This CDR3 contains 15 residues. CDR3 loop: CASSLKQGIGDTQYF. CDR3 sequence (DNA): TGTGCCAGCAGCCTCAAACAGGGGATCGGAGATACGCAGTATTTT.

CDR3 nucleotide sequence: TGTGCCATCAGTGTCAGTTCCTCGGCGTTGGGGACCCAGTACTTC. It encodes CAISVSSSALGTQYF. This chain uses TRBV10-3 with TRBJ2-5; unclear D gene. Germline assignment: CDR1 ENHRY and CDR2 SYGVKD. The V gene lost 4 bases and the J gene lost 7 bases, with 19 bases spanning the gap. CDR3 size: 15 residues.

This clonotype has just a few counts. The CDR3 reads CASSQGRGGSYEQYF. The DNA of the CDR3 is TGTGCCAGCAGCCAAGGCAGGGGAGGCTCCTACGAGCAGTACTTC. The chain joins TRBV3-1 to TRBJ2-7, with D tentatively TRBD1 or TRBD2 (6 bases each). The V end was cut by 1 base, the J end by 0 bases, with 10 bases between. Germline CDR1 is LGHDT and CDR2 is YNNKEL (reference sequence). CDR3 size: 15 residues.

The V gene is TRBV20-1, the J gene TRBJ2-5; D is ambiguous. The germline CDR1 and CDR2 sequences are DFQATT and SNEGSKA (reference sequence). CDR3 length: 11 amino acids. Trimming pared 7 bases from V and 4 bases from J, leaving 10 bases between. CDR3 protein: CSVRRRETQYF. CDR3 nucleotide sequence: TGCAGTGTAAGAAGGCGAGAGACCCAGTACTTC.

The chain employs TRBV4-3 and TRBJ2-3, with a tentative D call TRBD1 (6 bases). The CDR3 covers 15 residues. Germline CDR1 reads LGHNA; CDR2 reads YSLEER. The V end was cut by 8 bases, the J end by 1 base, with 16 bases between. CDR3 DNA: TGCGCCAGCGCCCTATGGGGGCTTGGCACAGATACGCAGTATTTT. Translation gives CASALWGLGTDTQYF.

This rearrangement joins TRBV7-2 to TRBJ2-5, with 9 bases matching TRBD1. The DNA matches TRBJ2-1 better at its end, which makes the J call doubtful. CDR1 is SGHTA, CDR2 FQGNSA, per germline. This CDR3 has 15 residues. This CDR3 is CASSLAGTGKETQFF. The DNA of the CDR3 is TGTGCCAGCAGCTTAGCGGGGACAGGGAAAGAGACCCAGTTCTTC.

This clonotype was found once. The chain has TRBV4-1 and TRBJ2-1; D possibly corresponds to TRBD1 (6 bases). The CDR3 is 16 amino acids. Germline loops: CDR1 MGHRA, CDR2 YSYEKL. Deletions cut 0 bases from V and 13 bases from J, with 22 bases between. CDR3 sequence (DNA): TGCGCCAGCAGCCAAGATCGGCGGACAGTAATCGAGACCCAGTTCTTC. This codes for CASSQDRRTVIETQFF.

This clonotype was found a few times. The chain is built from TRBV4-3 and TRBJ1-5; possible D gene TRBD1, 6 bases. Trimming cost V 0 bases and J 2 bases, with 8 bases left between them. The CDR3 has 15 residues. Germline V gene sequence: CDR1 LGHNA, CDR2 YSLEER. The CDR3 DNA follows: TGCGCCAGCAGCCAAGACAGGGGTCGCAATCAGCCCCAGCATTTT. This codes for CASSQDRGRNQPQHF.